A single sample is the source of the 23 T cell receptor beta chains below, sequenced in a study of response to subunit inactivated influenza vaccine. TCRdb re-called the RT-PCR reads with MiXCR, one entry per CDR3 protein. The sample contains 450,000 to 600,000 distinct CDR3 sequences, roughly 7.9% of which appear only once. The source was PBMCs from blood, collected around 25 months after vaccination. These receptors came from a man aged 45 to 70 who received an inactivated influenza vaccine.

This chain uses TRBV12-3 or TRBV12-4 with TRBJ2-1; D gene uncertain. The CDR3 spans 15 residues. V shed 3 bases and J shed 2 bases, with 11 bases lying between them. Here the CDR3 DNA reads TGTGCCAGCAGTTTTGTACAGAGTACCTACAATGAGCAGTTCTTC. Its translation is CASSFVQSTYNEQFF.

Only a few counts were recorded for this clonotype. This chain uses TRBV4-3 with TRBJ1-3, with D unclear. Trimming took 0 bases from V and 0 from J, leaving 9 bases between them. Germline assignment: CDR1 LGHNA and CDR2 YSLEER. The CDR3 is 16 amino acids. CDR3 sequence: CASSQDPSSSGNTIYF. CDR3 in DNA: TGCGCCAGCAGCCAAGATCCATCCAGCTCTGGAAACACCATATATTTT.

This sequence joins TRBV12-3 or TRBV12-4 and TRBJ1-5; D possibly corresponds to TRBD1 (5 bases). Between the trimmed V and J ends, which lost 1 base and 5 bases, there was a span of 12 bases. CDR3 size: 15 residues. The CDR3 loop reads CASSLGGPRDQPQHF. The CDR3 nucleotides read TGTGCCAGCAGTTTAGGGGGCCCTCGCGATCAGCCCCAGCATTTT.

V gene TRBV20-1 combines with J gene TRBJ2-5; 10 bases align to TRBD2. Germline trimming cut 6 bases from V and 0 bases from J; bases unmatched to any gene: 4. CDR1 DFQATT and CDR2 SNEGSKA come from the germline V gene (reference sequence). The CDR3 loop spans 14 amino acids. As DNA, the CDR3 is TGCAGTGCGAAACTAGCGGGGTACCAAGAGACCCAGTACTTC. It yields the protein CSAKLAGYQETQYF.

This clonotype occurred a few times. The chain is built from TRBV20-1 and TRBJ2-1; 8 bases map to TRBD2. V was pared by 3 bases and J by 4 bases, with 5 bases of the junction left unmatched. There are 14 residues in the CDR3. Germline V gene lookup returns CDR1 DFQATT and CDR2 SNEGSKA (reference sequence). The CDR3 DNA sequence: TGCAGTGCTAGCGGGAGGGCCGGGTACAATGAGCAGTTCTTC. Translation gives CSASGRAGYNEQFF.

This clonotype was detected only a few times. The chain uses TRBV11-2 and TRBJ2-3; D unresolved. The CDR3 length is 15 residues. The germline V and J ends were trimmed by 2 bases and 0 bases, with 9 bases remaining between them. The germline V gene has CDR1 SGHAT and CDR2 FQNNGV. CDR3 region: CASSLLLASTDTQYF. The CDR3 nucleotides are TGTGCCAGCAGCTTACTCTTGGCAAGCACAGATACGCAGTATTTT.

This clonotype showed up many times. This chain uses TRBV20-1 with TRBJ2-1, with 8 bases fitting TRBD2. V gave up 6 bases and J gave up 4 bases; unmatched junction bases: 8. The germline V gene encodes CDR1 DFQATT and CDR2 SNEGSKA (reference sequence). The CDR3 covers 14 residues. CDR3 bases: TGCAGTGCGCTAACTAGCGGTCATTACAATGAGCAGTTCTTC. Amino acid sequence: CSALTSGHYNEQFF.

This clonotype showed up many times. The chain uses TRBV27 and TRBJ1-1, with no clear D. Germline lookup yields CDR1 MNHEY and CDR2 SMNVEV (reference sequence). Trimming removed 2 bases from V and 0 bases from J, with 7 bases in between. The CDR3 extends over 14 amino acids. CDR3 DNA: TGTGCCAGCAGTTTAAACAGAGTGAACACTGAAGCTTTCTTT. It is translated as CASSLNRVNTEAFF.

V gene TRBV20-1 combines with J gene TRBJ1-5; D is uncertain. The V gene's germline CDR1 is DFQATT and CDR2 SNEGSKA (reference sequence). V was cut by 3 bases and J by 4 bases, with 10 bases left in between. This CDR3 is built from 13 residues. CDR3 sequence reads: CSASISGNQPQHF. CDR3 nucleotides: TGCAGTGCTAGTATCTCCGGGAATCAGCCCCAGCATTTT.

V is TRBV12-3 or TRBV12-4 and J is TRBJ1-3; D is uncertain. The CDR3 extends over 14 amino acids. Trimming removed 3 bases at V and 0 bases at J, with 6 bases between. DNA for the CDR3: TGTGCCAGCAGTTTTTTCAGCTCTGGAAACACCATATATTTT. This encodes CASSFFSSGNTIYF.

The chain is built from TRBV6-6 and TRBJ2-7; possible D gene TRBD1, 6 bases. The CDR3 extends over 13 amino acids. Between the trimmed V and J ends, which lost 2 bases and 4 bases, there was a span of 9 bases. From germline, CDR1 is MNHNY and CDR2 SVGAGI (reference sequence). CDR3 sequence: CASSYHDRYEQYF. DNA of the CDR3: TGTGCCAGCAGTTACCACGACAGGTACGAGCAGTACTTC.

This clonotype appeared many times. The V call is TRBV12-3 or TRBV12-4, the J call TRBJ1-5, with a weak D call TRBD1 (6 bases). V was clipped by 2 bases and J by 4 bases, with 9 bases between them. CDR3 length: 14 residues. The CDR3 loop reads CASSLWGRNQPQHF. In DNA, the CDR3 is TGTGCCAGCAGTTTATGGGGGCGTAATCAGCCCCAGCATTTT.

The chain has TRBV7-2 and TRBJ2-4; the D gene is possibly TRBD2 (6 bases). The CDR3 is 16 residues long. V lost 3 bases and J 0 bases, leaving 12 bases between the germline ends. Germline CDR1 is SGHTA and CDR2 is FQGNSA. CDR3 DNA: TGTGCCAGCAGCTTCGGGGGTCGGCTAGCCAAAAACATTCAGTACTTC. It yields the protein CASSFGGRLAKNIQYF.

The CDR3 nucleotides read TGTGCCAGCAGCCAAGAAGGGGCGGTCTACACAGATACGCAGTATTTT. Its protein product is CASSQEGAVYTDTQYF. The genes are TRBV3-1 and TRBJ2-3, with D maybe TRBD1 (5 bases). The CDR3 consists of 16 residues. V lost 0 bases, J lost 2 bases, and 12 bases lay in between. The germline V gene has CDR1 LGHDT and CDR2 YNNKEL (reference sequence).

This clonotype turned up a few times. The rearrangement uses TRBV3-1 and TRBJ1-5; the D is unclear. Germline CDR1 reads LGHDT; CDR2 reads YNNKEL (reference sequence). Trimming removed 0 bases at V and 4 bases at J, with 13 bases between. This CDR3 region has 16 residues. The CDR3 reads CASSQDGGRQNQPQHF. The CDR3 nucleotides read TGTGCCAGCAGCCAAGATGGCGGCCGCCAGAATCAGCCCCAGCATTTT.

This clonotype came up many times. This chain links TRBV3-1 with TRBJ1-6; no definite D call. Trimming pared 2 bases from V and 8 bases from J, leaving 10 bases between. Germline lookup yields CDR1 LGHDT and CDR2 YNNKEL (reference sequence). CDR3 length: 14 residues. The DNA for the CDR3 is TGTGCCAGCAGCCAAACCCCGAGGTATTCACCCCTCCACTTT. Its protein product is CASSQTPRYSPLHF.

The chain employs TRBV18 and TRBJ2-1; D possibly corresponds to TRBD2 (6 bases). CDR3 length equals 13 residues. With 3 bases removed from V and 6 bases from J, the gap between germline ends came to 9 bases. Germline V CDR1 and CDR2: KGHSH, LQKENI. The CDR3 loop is CASSPGSLNEQFF. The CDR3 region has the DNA TGTGCCAGCTCACCCGGGAGCCTCAATGAGCAGTTCTTC.

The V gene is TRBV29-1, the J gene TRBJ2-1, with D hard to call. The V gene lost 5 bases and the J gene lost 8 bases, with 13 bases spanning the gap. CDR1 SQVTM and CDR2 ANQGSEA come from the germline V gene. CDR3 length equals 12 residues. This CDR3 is CSVSLIHYEQFF. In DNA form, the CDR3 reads TGCAGCGTTTCCCTTATACACTATGAGCAGTTCTTC.

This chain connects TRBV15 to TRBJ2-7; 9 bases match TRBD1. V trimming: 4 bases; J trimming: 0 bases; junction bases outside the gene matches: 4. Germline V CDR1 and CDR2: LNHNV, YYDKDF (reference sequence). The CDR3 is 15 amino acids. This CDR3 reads CATSTATGGSYEQYF. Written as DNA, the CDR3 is TGTGCCACCAGCACCGCGACAGGGGGCTCCTACGAGCAGTACTTC.

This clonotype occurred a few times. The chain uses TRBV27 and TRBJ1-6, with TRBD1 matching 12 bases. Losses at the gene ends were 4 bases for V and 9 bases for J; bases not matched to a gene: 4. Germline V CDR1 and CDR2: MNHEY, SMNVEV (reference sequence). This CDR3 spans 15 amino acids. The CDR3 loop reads CASSYGTGGSSPLHF. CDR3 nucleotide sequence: TGTGCCAGCAGTTACGGGACAGGGGGCTCTTCACCCCTCCACTTT.

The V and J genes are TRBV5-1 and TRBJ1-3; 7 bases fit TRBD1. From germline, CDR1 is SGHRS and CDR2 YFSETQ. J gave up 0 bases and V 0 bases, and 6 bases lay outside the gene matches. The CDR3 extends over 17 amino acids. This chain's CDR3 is CASSLAGGDFSGNTIYF. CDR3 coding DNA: TGCGCCAGCAGCTTGGCAGGGGGTGACTTCTCTGGAAACACCATATATTTT.

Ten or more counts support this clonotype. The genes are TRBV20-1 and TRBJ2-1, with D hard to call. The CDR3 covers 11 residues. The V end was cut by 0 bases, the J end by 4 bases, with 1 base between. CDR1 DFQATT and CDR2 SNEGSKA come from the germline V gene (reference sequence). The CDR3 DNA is TGCAGTGCTAGAGATTACAATGAGCAGTTCTTC. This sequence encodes CSARDYNEQFF.

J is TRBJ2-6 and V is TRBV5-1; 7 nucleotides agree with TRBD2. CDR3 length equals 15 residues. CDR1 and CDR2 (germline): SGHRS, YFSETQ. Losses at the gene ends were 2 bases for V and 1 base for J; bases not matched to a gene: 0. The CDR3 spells CASSFGGSGANVLTF. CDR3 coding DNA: TGCGCCAGCAGCTTCGGGGGGTCTGGGGCCAACGTCCTGACTTTC.